Included here is one T cell receptor beta chain sequence, with context. The antigen is unknown. The data derive from a study of cytomegalovirus exposure and HLA in healthy donors. Study-level results: Sequence variants that were highly shared formed a cluster that was likely a sequencing artifact.

V was trimmed by 4 bases and J by 6 bases, leaving 12 bases between them. The CDR3 is made up of 14 amino acids. Germline values: CDR1 MNHNS, CDR2 SASEGT. Primers included in the PCR were 60 Vbeta and 13 Jbeta primers. Data came from immunoSEQ multiplex PCR; TCRdb stores just in-frame clones and leaves some out. The table has 90,000 to 110,000 clones, around 86% seen once; the top ten hold 2.2%. The chain couples TRBV6-1 to TRBJ2-2, with D perhaps TRBD1 (5 bases). The TCR originated in a woman aged 25 to 39 in good health and CMV-seronegative. The sequencing sample was made of PBMCs. The CDR3 spells CASSGGWGAGELFF. The CDR3 DNA reads TGTGCCAGCAGTGGAGGATGGGGCGCCGGGGAGCTGTTTTTT.